The 10 T cell receptor beta chains listed next were all sequenced from one sample in a study of cytomegalovirus exposure and HLA in healthy donors. The PCR made use of 60 Vbeta and 13 Jbeta primers. Sequenced by immunoSEQ multiplex PCR; TCRdb stores in-frame clones only, minus some. The data show about 99,000 clones, with around three quarters seen just once and about 4.1% held by the top ten. Material for sequencing was PBMCs. All receptors derive from a man aged 45 to 65 in good health and CMV-seropositive.

This clone was detected only a few times. The chain employs TRBV5-1 and TRBJ2-5, with D maybe TRBD2 (6 bases). The CDR3 runs to 13 residues. Germline-derived CDR1 and CDR2 are SGHRS and YFSETQ. V lost 5 bases and J 2 bases, leaving 10 bases between the germline ends. CDR3 residues: CASRRGSQETQYF. The CDR3 DNA sequence: TGCGCCAGCAGGCGGGGTTCACAAGAGACCCAGTACTTC.

This chain connects TRBV28 to TRBJ2-7; 7 positions match TRBD2. J was trimmed by 6 bases and V by 7 bases; bases with no gene match: 12. Germline assignment: CDR1 MDHEN and CDR2 SYDVKM. This CDR3 region has 14 residues. CDR3: CASTQRDTAREQYF. For the CDR3, the DNA is TGTGCCAGCACACAGCGGGATACCGCCCGCGAGCAGTACTTC. Variable domain in full (rest from reference TRBV28 and TRBJ2-7): DVKVTQSSRYLVKRTGEKVFLECVQDMDHENMFWYRQDPGLGLRLIYFSYDVKMKEKGDIPEGYSVSREKKERFSLILESASTNQTSMYLCASTQRDTAREQYFGPGTRLTVT.

The chain joins TRBV5-4 to TRBJ2-1, with TRBD2 identical over 7 bases. Germline V CDR1 and CDR2: SGHNT, YYREEE (reference sequence). The CDR3 is 15 amino acids. The V and J ends lost 10 bases and 0 bases, in that order; junction bases with no gene match: 10. This chain's CDR3 is CAGGAGASSYNEQFF. The CDR3 bases are TGTGCCGGAGGCGCGGGAGCGAGCTCCTACAATGAGCAGTTCTTC.

This sequence joins TRBV7-9 and TRBJ2-5; 14 bases map to TRBD2. CDR3 length: 16 amino acids. The V and J ends lost 5 bases and 4 bases, in that order; junction bases with no gene match: 6. The germline V gene has CDR1 SEHNR and CDR2 FQNEAQ (reference sequence). CDR3 DNA sequence: TGTGCCAGCAGCAAGGGACTAGCGGGGGCCTCAGAGACCCAGTACTTC. Translating gives CASSKGLAGASETQYF.

This chain links TRBV27 with TRBJ1-5; D unclear. The CDR3 totals 16 residues. Trimming stripped 2 bases from V and 5 bases from J, with 16 bases between. CDR1 MNHEY and CDR2 SMNVEV come from the germline V gene (reference sequence). DNA for the CDR3: TGTGCCAGCAGTTTAACCCGGTCGGGTTTCTATCAGCCCCAGCATTTT. Encoded protein: CASSLTRSGFYQPQHF.

The chain is built from TRBV5-5 and TRBJ2-3, with D hard to call. Per the germline V gene, CDR1 is SGHKS and CDR2 is YYEKEE (reference sequence). This CDR3 has 14 amino acids. Trimming pared 0 bases from V and 6 bases from J, leaving 11 bases between. The CDR3 loop reads CASSLEEVRDTQYF. The CDR3 DNA reads as TGTGCCAGCAGCTTGGAAGAGGTCCGGGATACGCAGTATTTT.

Written as DNA, the CDR3 is TGTGCCAGCAGCTTAAGGGGCCACGGGCAGTACTTC. This encodes CASSLRGHGQYF. This chain links TRBV7-8 with TRBJ2-7, with TRBD1 as a possible D gene (5 bases). There are 12 residues in the CDR3. Per the germline V gene, CDR1 is SGHVS and CDR2 is FQNEAQ. V was clipped by 2 bases and J by 9 bases, with 11 bases between them.

This sequence joins TRBV6-5 and TRBJ2-7; D gene ambiguous. The CDR3 extends over 13 amino acids. The ends were cut back, 6 bases at V and 7 bases at J, with 16 bases in the middle. Germline V gives CDR1 MNHEY, CDR2 SVGAGI. Here the CDR3 DNA reads TGTGCCAGCAGCCTCACCGTCCGGCGGGAGCAGTACTTC. This encodes CASSLTVRREQYF.

This clone was counted only a few times. The gene calls are TRBV5-1 and TRBJ2-7; 9 nucleotides match TRBD1. With 4 bases clipped from V and 3 bases from J, the junction kept 17 bases outside the gene matches. The V gene's germline CDR1 is SGHRS and CDR2 YFSETQ. The CDR3 runs to 18 residues. The CDR3 DNA reads as TGCGCCAGCAGCCAGGGTGAGGGGGGGACAGGGCGGGACTACGAGCAGTACTTC. It is translated as CASSQGEGGTGRDYEQYF.

V is TRBV5-4 and J is TRBJ2-1; 8 bases map to TRBD2. The germline gives CDR1 SGHNT, CDR2 YYREEE (reference sequence). This CDR3 is 15 amino acids long. With 6 bases clipped from V and 5 bases from J, the junction kept 10 bases outside the gene matches. The CDR3 reads CASTGRREGHNEQFF. As DNA, the CDR3 is TGTGCCAGCACCGGAAGACGGGAGGGCCACAATGAGCAGTTCTTC.